The 30 T cell receptor beta chains presented below share a single source sample, sequenced in a study of regulatory T cells in long-lasting Graves disease. Building the TCR beta libraries relied on iRepertoire HTBI primers, and CDR3 regions underwent Arm-PCR. Each CDR3 protein gets one entry after TCRdb re-called the multiplex PCR reads with MiXCR. Of over 300,000 distinct CDR3 sequences listed, roughly a sixth were seen once; the top ten hold 22%. Time point denoted: newly diagnosed GD, antithyroid drugs for less than 3 months. After RNA was extracted from PBMCs, the TCR library was made from it. The starting material was peripheral blood mononuclear cells (PBMCs), obtained at new diagnosis, from a patient treated with antithyroid drugs. The receptors here all came from a female donor with Graves disease.

In this sample, this clonotype turned up many times. The chain uses TRBV28 and TRBJ2-3, with D possibly called TRBD1 or TRBD2 (5 bases each). CDR3 length: 14 residues. In germline, CDR1 is MDHEN, CDR2 SYDVKM. The germline V and J ends were trimmed by 3 bases and 2 bases, with 9 bases remaining between them. This CDR3 reads CASSLDGATDTQYF. The CDR3 nucleotides read TGTGCCAGCAGTTTGGACGGGGCCACAGATACGCAGTATTTT.

This clonotype was detected many times. This rearrangement joins TRBV7-2 to TRBJ2-2; 8 nucleotides line up with TRBD2. The CDR3 is made up of 15 amino acids. Trimming at V came to 10 bases and at J to 7 bases, leaving 14 bases not matched to a gene. Germline V gene sequence: CDR1 SGHTA, CDR2 FQGNSA. In DNA, the CDR3 is TGTGCCACCCGCCGTTCAGCGGGAGATGACGGGGAGCTGTTTTTT. Protein sequence: CATRRSAGDDGELFF.

The sample holds many counts of this clonotype. This chain links TRBV20-1 with TRBJ2-5; 8 bases line up with TRBD2. The CDR3 is 13 residues long. V was clipped by 7 bases and J by 0 bases; unmatched bases: 4. CDR1 is DFQATT, CDR2 SNEGSKA, per germline (reference sequence). In DNA form, the CDR3 reads TGCAGTGGAAATAGCGGGGACCAAGAGACCCAGTACTTC. This codes for CSGNSGDQETQYF.

The chain carries TRBV7-3 and TRBJ2-1; 14 nucleotides align to TRBD2. Unmatched junction bases numbered 13, after V lost 2 bases and J lost 4 bases. The CDR3 has 20 amino acids. Per germline, CDR1 SGHTA and CDR2 FQGTGA. CDR3 amino acids: CASSLWGGGLAGGSYNEQFF. Here the CDR3 DNA reads TGTGCCAGCAGCTTATGGGGCGGAGGACTAGCGGGGGGAAGTTACAATGAGCAGTTCTTC.

This clonotype has a count of ten or more. Its ends do not fully match the called genes, so a read error is possible. The chain recombines TRBV5-1 with TRBJ1-2; D gene uncertain. The CDR3 runs to 12 residues. The germline V gene encodes CDR1 SGHRS and CDR2 YFSETQ. The CDR3 DNA is TGTGCCAGCAGCCCTGATCTGTATGGCTACACCTTC. It codes for CASSPDLYGYTF.

This clonotype appeared many times. This rearrangement joins TRBV27 to TRBJ2-7, with D possibly TRBD2 on 5 matching bases. V lost 7 bases, J lost 0 bases, and 13 bases lay in between. Looked up from germline, CDR1 is MNHEY and CDR2 is SMNVEV (reference sequence). This CDR3 spans 14 amino acids. This CDR3 reads CASKFGVDSYEQYF. Here the CDR3 DNA reads TGTGCCAGCAAGTTCGGGGTTGACTCCTACGAGCAGTACTTC.

To note about this clonotype: This likely came from a read error, as a far larger clone is one base away. The chain is built from TRBV12-3 or TRBV12-4 and TRBJ2-1; 7 bases agree with TRBD2. Judging by the DNA end, TRBJ2-5 fits better; the J call may be wrong. This CDR3 spans 17 amino acids. The DNA for the CDR3 is TGTGCCATCCCTGCAGGGACCCAAGGGACTAACCAAGAGGCCCAGTACTTC. Translation gives CAIPAGTQGTNQEAQYF.

This clonotype was detected ten times or more. This sequence joins TRBV6-2 or TRBV6-3 and TRBJ2-7, with 9 positions matching TRBD1. J gave up 0 bases and V 2 bases, and 2 bases lay outside the gene matches. CDR1 is MNHEY, CDR2 SVGEGT, per germline. The CDR3 has 15 amino acids. The CDR3 region has the DNA TGTGCCAGCAGTTACGGGACAGGGACCTCCTACGAGCAGTACTTC. The encoded protein is CASSYGTGTSYEQYF.

Ten or more counts support this clonotype. J is TRBJ2-2 and V is TRBV9; 12 bases are shared with TRBD2. After removal of 4 bases from V and 2 bases from J, the junction contained 3 bases not matched to a gene. Looked up from germline, CDR1 is SGDLS and CDR2 is YYNGEE. The CDR3 loop spans 16 amino acids. CDR3 nucleotides: TGTGCCAGCAGCATGGGACTAGCGGGTAACACCGGGGAGCTGTTTTTT. Translating gives CASSMGLAGNTGELFF. The full variable domain, with the rest looked up from reference TRBV9 and TRBJ2-2, is DSGVTQTPKHLITATGQRVTLRCSPRSGDLSVYWYQQSLDQGLQFLIQYYNGEERAKGNILERFSAQQFPDLHSELNLSSLELGDSALYFCASSMGLAGNTGELFFGEGSRLTVL.

This rearrangement joins TRBV18 to TRBJ1-1; a weak D match, TRBD1 (6 bases). Trimming removed 5 bases from V and 4 bases from J, with 14 bases in between. Germline V CDR1 and CDR2: KGHSH, LQKENI. This CDR3 has 14 residues. The CDR3 DNA reads TGTGCCAGCTCATTACAGGGAGGAAGCACTGAAGCTTTCTTT. Protein sequence: CASSLQGGSTEAFF.

The chain carries TRBV20-1 and TRBJ1-5, with D tentatively TRBD1 (6 bases). The CDR3 covers 16 residues. V was pared by 0 bases and J by 2 bases, with 14 bases between. The germline V gene encodes CDR1 DFQATT and CDR2 SNEGSKA (reference sequence). In nucleotides, the CDR3 is TGCAGTGCTAGAGATAAGGGCAGGGGCGGCAATCAGCCCCAGCATTTT. Its translation is CSARDKGRGGNQPQHF.

This clonotype was counted many times. This sequence joins TRBV27 and TRBJ1-3; TRBD1 agrees at 9 bases. Germline V gene data show CDR1 as MNHEY and CDR2 as SMNVEV (reference sequence). The CDR3 sequence is 16 residues long. V was pared by 4 bases and J by 3 bases, with 7 bases of the junction left unmatched. The CDR3 sequence is CASSSRTGAGGNTIYF. The CDR3 nucleotides read TGTGCCAGCAGTTCGAGGACAGGGGCAGGTGGAAACACCATATATTTT.

The gene calls are TRBV4-1 and TRBJ1-4; D possibly corresponds to TRBD1 (6 bases). This CDR3 contains 14 residues. The V gene lost 4 bases and the J gene lost 8 bases, with 14 bases spanning the gap. Per the germline V gene, CDR1 is MGHRA and CDR2 is YSYEKL. The CDR3 DNA follows: TGCGCCAGCAGCCGTGGACAGACCACAGAAAAACTGTTTTTT. Translating gives CASSRGQTTEKLFF.

The rearrangement uses TRBV6-5 and TRBJ2-6; the D call may be TRBD1 or TRBD2 (5 bases each). The CDR3 totals 18 residues. The germline V gene has CDR1 MNHEY and CDR2 SVGAGI. V gave up 3 bases and J gave up 1 base, with 16 bases separating them. CDR3: CASSYARGRRSGANVLTF. The CDR3 DNA sequence: TGTGCCAGCAGTTATGCCCGGGGCCGACGATCTGGGGCCAACGTCCTGACTTTC.

As concerns this clonotype: A far larger clone is a single base away, which makes a read error likely. This chain joins TRBV28 and TRBJ2-1, with D perhaps being TRBD1 or TRBD2 (7 bases each). TRBJ2-5 explains the end of the DNA better; the J call may be wrong. CDR1 is MDHEN, CDR2 SYDVKM, per germline. This CDR3 contains 14 residues. The CDR3 is CASGEAGQSETQYF. CDR3 DNA sequence: TGTGCCAGCGGAGAAGCGGGACAGTCAGAGACCCAGTACTTC.

This clonotype was counted ten times or more. The chain recombines TRBV6-2 or TRBV6-3 with TRBJ2-2; D remains ambiguous. CDR1 is MNHEY and CDR2 is SVGEGT in the germline V gene. The CDR3 sequence is 12 residues long. Trimming cost V 5 bases and J 3 bases, with 4 bases left between them. The CDR3 DNA reads as TGTGCCAGCAGTATCCACACCGGGGAGCTGTTTTTT. Its translation is CASSIHTGELFF.

The chain has TRBV7-3 and TRBJ2-1; maybe TRBD2 (6 bases). With 3 bases removed from V and 9 bases from J, the gap between germline ends came to 15 bases. The CDR3 sequence is 14 residues long. Germline V gives CDR1 SGHTA, CDR2 FQGTGA. CDR3 amino acids: CASSLTRLVGEQFF. The CDR3 DNA reads as TGTGCCAGCAGCTTGACGAGACTAGTCGGTGAGCAGTTCTTC. Drawing the rest from reference TRBV7-3 and TRBJ2-1, the complete variable domain is GAGVSQTPSNKVTEKGKYVELRCDPISGHTALYWYRQSLGQGPEFLIYFQGTGAADDSGLPNDRFFAVRPEGSVSTLKIQRTERGDSAVYLCASSLTRLVGEQFFGPGTRLTVL.

This clonotype appeared many times. The chain links TRBV11-2 to TRBJ2-7; 7 bases are shared with TRBD1. V was pared by 5 bases and J by 1 base, with 17 bases of the junction left unmatched. This CDR3 is 18 amino acids long. Germline V CDR1 and CDR2: SGHAT, FQNNGV. CDR3 coding DNA: TGTGCCAGCAGCCCCAGACAGGGTTGGCGAGTTCGGTCCTACGAGCAGTACTTC. Protein: CASSPRQGWRVRSYEQYF. Variable domain in full (rest from reference TRBV11-2 and TRBJ2-7): EAGVAQSPRYKIIEKRQSVAFWCNPISGHATLYWYQQILGQGPKLLIQFQNNGVVDDSQLPKDRFSAERLKGVDSTLKIQPAKLEDSAVYLCASSPRQGWRVRSYEQYFGPGTRLTVT.

This clonotype was recorded many times. J is TRBJ1-1 and V is TRBV11-2, with D hard to call. Germline CDR1 and CDR2: SGHAT and FQNNGV. The CDR3 is 14 amino acids. V lost 6 bases, J lost 5 bases, and 16 bases lay in between. CDR3 in DNA: TGTGCCAGCAGTCTAGACCTACGAGGGACTGAAGCTTTCTTT. Encoded protein: CASSLDLRGTEAFF. The whole variable domain, remainder taken from reference TRBV11-2 and TRBJ1-1, is EAGVAQSPRYKIIEKRQSVAFWCNPISGHATLYWYQQILGQGPKLLIQFQNNGVVDDSQLPKDRFSAERLKGVDSTLKIQPAKLEDSAVYLCASSLDLRGTEAFFGQGTRLTVV.

This chain uses TRBV5-4 with TRBJ1-1, with D maybe TRBD1 (6 bases). The V end was cut by 0 bases, the J end by 6 bases, with 18 bases between. Germline-derived CDR1 and CDR2 are SGHNT and YYREEE (reference sequence). The CDR3 sequence is 16 residues long. Here the CDR3 reads CASSLGLQGVNAEAFF. CDR3 nucleotide sequence: TGTGCCAGCAGCTTGGGCCTACAGGGCGTCAACGCTGAAGCTTTCTTT.

This chain joins TRBV5-6 and TRBJ1-4, with a weak D call TRBD1 (5 bases). Looked up from germline, CDR1 is SGHDT and CDR2 is YYEEEE. CDR3 length: 15 residues. Deletions cut 3 bases from V and 5 bases from J, with 14 bases between. CDR3 sequence reads: CASSSYGGENEKLFF. The CDR3 DNA sequence: TGTGCCAGCAGCTCCTATGGAGGGGAGAATGAAAAACTGTTTTTT.

This clonotype was observed many times. The V and J genes are TRBV18 and TRBJ1-1, with a weak D call TRBD1 (6 bases). The CDR3 loop spans 13 amino acids. CDR1 is KGHSH, CDR2 LQKENI, per germline. With 8 bases removed from V and 4 bases from J, the gap between germline ends came to 14 bases. DNA for the CDR3: TGTGCCAGCAGCTATCGGGGGCCCACTGAAGCTTTCTTT. Protein sequence: CASSYRGPTEAFF.

The chain is built from TRBV10-2 and TRBJ2-7; 11 bases align to TRBD2. The CDR3 sequence is 14 residues long. Germline-derived CDR1 and CDR2 are WSHSY and SAAADI. Trimming at V came to 6 bases and at J to 6 bases, leaving 7 bases not matched to a gene. The CDR3 protein is CASSRLAGSGEQYF. In DNA form, the CDR3 reads TGCGCCAGCAGCAGACTAGCGGGGTCTGGCGAGCAGTACTTC.

This clonotype appeared a few times. The genes are TRBV11-2 and TRBJ2-4, with 8 bases matching TRBD1. The CDR3 extends over 17 amino acids. Germline CDR1 reads SGHAT; CDR2 reads FQNNGV. V shed 6 bases and J 0 bases; nucleotides not matched to a gene: 10. Here the CDR3 reads CASRTTTTGAAKNIQYF. The CDR3 DNA reads as TGTGCCAGCAGGACTACAACGACAGGGGCAGCCAAAAACATTCAGTACTTC.

This clonotype has a handful of counts. The rearrangement joins TRBV5-8 to TRBJ1-5; D may be TRBD1 (5 bases). V lost 0 bases, J lost 9 bases, and 10 bases lay in between. The germline V gene encodes CDR1 SGHTS and CDR2 YDEGEE. The CDR3 runs to 13 residues. CDR3 DNA: TGTGCCAGCAGCTTGGGGAGGGGAAGGCCCCAGCATTTT. This encodes CASSLGRGRPQHF.

This clonotype was observed at least ten times. The rearrangement links TRBV9 to TRBJ2-2, with TRBD2 matching over 7 bases. This CDR3 is built from 16 residues. Trimming cost V 3 bases and J 5 bases; bases outside gene matches: 10. Germline loops: CDR1 SGDLS, CDR2 YYNGEE. CDR3 residues: CASSESRRELTGELFF. In DNA form, the CDR3 reads TGTGCCAGCAGCGAGTCACGGCGGGAGCTGACCGGGGAGCTGTTTTTT.

This clonotype was seen repeatedly, ten times or more. V is TRBV20-1 and J is TRBJ1-5; no clear D gene. CDR1 and CDR2 (germline): DFQATT, SNEGSKA (reference sequence). This CDR3 spans 15 amino acids. The ends were cut back, 3 bases at V and 0 bases at J, with 12 bases in the middle. The CDR3 DNA reads TGCAGTGCTAGGGTCAGACAAAATAGCAATCAGCCCCAGCATTTT. It yields the protein CSARVRQNSNQPQHF.

This clonotype was recorded at least ten times. The chain links TRBV20-1 to TRBJ2-7; perhaps TRBD1 as D (6 bases). The germline V gene encodes CDR1 DFQATT and CDR2 SNEGSKA (reference sequence). The CDR3 extends over 14 amino acids. Trimming stripped 4 bases from V and 0 bases from J, with 13 bases between. DNA of the CDR3: TGCAGTGCTATCTCCGGGACAACCTCCTACGAGCAGTACTTC. Its translation: CSAISGTTSYEQYF.

The chain uses TRBV6-2 or TRBV6-3 and TRBJ1-4; no clear D. Trimming pared 5 bases from V and 7 bases from J, leaving 11 bases between. The germline V gene has CDR1 MNHEY and CDR2 SVGEGT. The CDR3 spans 13 residues. The CDR3 DNA reads TGTGCCAGCAGTCCTCGTAATCGTGAAAAACTGTTTTTT. Protein sequence: CASSPRNREKLFF.

The sample holds many counts of this clonotype. The gene calls are TRBV12-3 or TRBV12-4 and TRBJ1-4; D may be TRBD1 (6 bases). The V gene lost 8 bases and the J gene lost 7 bases, with 17 bases spanning the gap. The CDR3 runs 14 residues. CDR3 in amino acids: CASSATGFAEKLFF. In DNA form, the CDR3 reads TGTGCCAGCTCCGCTACAGGGTTCGCTGAAAAACTGTTTTTT.